The 32 T cell receptor beta chains below were found in one sample sequenced in a study of shared clonotypes between healthy human individuals (dated by TCRdb to the early 2020s). The library was made by the immunoSEQ multiplex PCR assay. This is the immuneACCESS table as TCRdb keeps it, with only in-frame sequences that have V and J called. A part of the clones is gone; compared with another copy, unresolved V genes explain less than half, and the rest is unexplained. The table for this sample lists about 690,000 clones; 80% to 95% of them were counted only once. 34% of the sample goes to the ten largest clones. What was sequenced was memory CD8+ T cells from PBMCs. The label giving this sample's cell subset or site can be read as: CD45RO+ cells pooled with CCR7-negative TemRA cells. Receptor source: a man aged 18 to 35 in good health. Some clones in this sample may be carry-over from other donors' samples.

The V gene is TRBV14, the J gene TRBJ2-5; 7 bases align to TRBD1. The J call may be faulty, since TRBJ2-7 better matches the DNA end. This CDR3 has 16 amino acids. Germline V gene data show CDR1 as SGHDN and CDR2 as FVKESK. The CDR3: CASSQEWGTALYEQYF. CDR3 bases: TGTGCCAGCAGCCAAGAGTGGGGGACAGCCCTCTACGAGCAGTACTTC.

Here the CDR3 reads CAISPSGSSYNEQFF. In DNA, the CDR3 is TGTGCCATCAGCCCTAGCGGGAGCTCCTACAATGAGCAGTTCTTC. The gene calls are TRBV10-3 and TRBJ2-1, with 10 bases matching TRBD2. Germline V gene sequence: CDR1 ENHRY, CDR2 SYGVKD. There are 15 residues in the CDR3. The V and J ends lost 6 bases and 0 bases, in that order; junction bases with no gene match: 2.

The chain employs TRBV4-2 and TRBJ2-1; D call uncertain. In germline, CDR1 is LGHNA, CDR2 YNFKEQ. The length of the CDR3 is 17 residues. V was shortened by 0 bases and J by 0 bases, with 12 bases between the two germline ends. CDR3 amino acids: CASSQEATLDSYNEQFF. CDR3 coding DNA: TGTGCCAGCAGCCAAGAGGCCACGCTAGACTCCTACAATGAGCAGTTCTTC.

The chain links TRBV4-1 to TRBJ1-3; D unclear. V lost 1 base and J 8 bases, leaving 9 bases between the germline ends. Germline assignment: CDR1 MGHRA and CDR2 YSYEKL. The CDR3 runs 13 residues. CDR3 sequence (DNA): TGCGCCAGCAGCCAAGCGGCGGGAGACACCATATATTTT. This encodes CASSQAAGDTIYF.

The gene calls are TRBV18 and TRBJ2-2; 11 nucleotides line up with TRBD2. Germline V gene sequence: CDR1 KGHSH, CDR2 LQKENI. After removal of 3 bases from V and 4 bases from J, the junction contained 13 bases not matched to a gene. The length of the CDR3 is 19 residues. The CDR3 coding sequence is TGTGCCAGCTCACCTGCGCCCCCCTTAGCGGGAGGGTTCACCGGGGAGCTGTTTTTT. Its translation: CASSPAPPLAGGFTGELFF.

CDR3 sequence: CASSYLTLRGWETQYF. The CDR3 DNA reads as TGTGCCAGCAGTTACTTGACCCTCCGGGGGTGGGAGACCCAGTACTTC. V gene TRBV6-6 combines with J gene TRBJ2-5; TRBD2 might be the D (6 bases). Germline V gene lookup returns CDR1 MNHNY and CDR2 SVGAGI (reference sequence). V was shortened by 1 base and J by 5 bases, with 17 bases between the two germline ends. The CDR3 is made up of 16 amino acids.

CDR3 in amino acids: CASTDRDNYTGELFF. CDR3 nucleotides: TGTGCCAGCACGGACCGGGACAACTACACCGGGGAGCTGTTTTTT. The genes are TRBV11-3 and TRBJ2-2, with TRBD1 as a possible D gene (6 bases). The CDR3 is made up of 15 amino acids. Germline V gene data show CDR1 as SGHNT and CDR2 as YENEEA. V lost 7 bases and J 3 bases, leaving 15 bases between the germline ends.

Concerning this clone: The junction and the germline gene differ at one end; a read error may be behind it. The chain is built from TRBV27 and TRBJ2-6; D gene uncertain. The CDR3 sequence is 15 residues long. The germline V gene has CDR1 MNHEY and CDR2 SMNVEV (reference sequence). CDR3 amino acids: CTSSPYSSGANVLTF. CDR3 sequence (DNA): TGTACCAGCAGTCCCTATAGCTCTGGGGCCAACGTCCTGACTTTC.

The rearrangement links TRBV30 to TRBJ2-7; 7 bases are a match to TRBD2. The CDR3 sequence is 12 residues long. Germline trimming cut 5 bases from V and 7 bases from J; bases unmatched to any gene: 8. Germline CDR1 reads GTSNPN; CDR2 reads SVGIG (reference sequence). DNA for the CDR3: TGTGCCTGGGAAGCGGGAACATGGGAGCAGTACTTC. Protein: CAWEAGTWEQYF.

V usage is TRBV7-9 and J usage is TRBJ2-2; 8 bases match TRBD2. The trim removed 5 bases at V and 7 bases at J, leaving 3 bases unmatched. In germline, CDR1 is SEHNR, CDR2 FQNEAQ (reference sequence). The CDR3 runs 13 residues. The CDR3 nucleotides read TGTGCCAGCAGCCCTACTAGCGGCGGGGAGCTGTTTTTT. The encoded protein is CASSPTSGGELFF.

The chain recombines TRBV27 with TRBJ2-7; TRBD1 aligns across 8 bases. The CDR3 loop spans 14 amino acids. Looked up from germline, CDR1 is MNHEY and CDR2 is SMNVEV (reference sequence). V lost 5 bases and J lost 4; bases outside the gene matches: 7. The CDR3 sequence is CASSPRDRFYEQYF. Here the CDR3 DNA reads TGTGCCAGCAGTCCCCGGGACAGGTTTTACGAGCAGTACTTC.

This clone was recorded only once. The chain couples TRBV5-1 to TRBJ2-7, with D hard to call. Germline V gene lookup returns CDR1 SGHRS and CDR2 YFSETQ. This CDR3 contains 14 residues. Trimming took off 0 bases at V and 2 bases at J, with 9 bases between the two ends. The CDR3 DNA is TGCGCCAGCAGCTTGGCGGACGGACCCTACGAGCAGTACTTC. Translation: CASSLADGPYEQYF. The full variable domain, with the rest looked up from reference TRBV5-1 and TRBJ2-7, is KAGVTQTPRYLIKTRGQQVTLSCSPISGHRSVSWYQQTPGQGLQFLFEYFSETQRNKGNFPGRFSGRQFSNSRSEMNVSTLELGDSALYLCASSLADGPYEQYFGPGTRLTVT.

This chain links TRBV6-5 with TRBJ1-5, with D perhaps matching TRBD1 (6 bases). Germline V CDR1 and CDR2: MNHEY, SVGAGI. CDR3 length equals 13 residues. V lost 6 bases and J 6 bases, leaving 12 bases between the germline ends. The CDR3: CASRGALGQPQHF. The CDR3 DNA reads TGTGCCAGCAGGGGGGCCCTAGGTCAGCCCCAGCATTTT.

The gene calls are TRBV14 and TRBJ1-1; D uncertain. Germline lookup yields CDR1 SGHDN and CDR2 FVKESK. Trimming stripped 6 bases from V and 5 bases from J, with 19 bases between. The CDR3 totals 15 residues. CDR3 sequence reads: CASSLGRAGGTEAFF. The DNA of the CDR3 is TGTGCCAGCAGTTTGGGAAGGGCCGGAGGGACTGAAGCTTTCTTT. The complete variable domain, with remaining parts taken from reference TRBV14 and TRBJ1-1, reads EAGVTQFPSHSVIEKGQTVTLRCDPISGHDNLYWYRRVMGKEIKFLLHFVKESKQDESGMPNNRFLAERTGGTYSTLKVQPAELEDSGVYFCASSLGRAGGTEAFFGQGTRLTVV.

The J gene is TRBJ1-1, the V gene TRBV19, with D possibly TRBD1 on 6 matching bases. The germline gives CDR1 LNHDA, CDR2 SQIVND (reference sequence). This CDR3 region has 14 residues. V lost 7 bases, J lost 3 bases, and 15 bases lay in between. CDR3 bases: TGTGCCAGTAATAACAGGGTTCAGGACACTGAAGCTTTCTTT. Amino acids: CASNNRVQDTEAFF.

J is TRBJ2-1 and V is TRBV7-9; D gene unclear. Germline assignment: CDR1 SEHNR and CDR2 FQNEAQ (reference sequence). The CDR3 runs to 11 residues. CDR3 bases: TGTGCATGCGAGATCTACAATGAGCAGTTCTTC. It codes for CACEIYNEQFF. The full variable domain, completed using reference TRBV7-9 and TRBJ2-1, is DTGVSQNPRHKITKRGQNVTFRCDPISEHNRLYWYRQTLGQGPEFLTYFQNEAQLEKSRLLSDRFSAERPKGSFSTLEIQRTEQGDSAMYLCACEIYNEQFFGPGTRLTVL.

The CDR3 DNA reads TGTGCCAGCAGCATGGGTATACTCCAGCCCCAGCATTTT. It encodes CASSMGILQPQHF. The chain has TRBV5-4 and TRBJ1-5, with no clear D. The CDR3 has 13 amino acids. Per germline, CDR1 SGHNT and CDR2 YYREEE (reference sequence). V dropped 4 bases and J dropped 7 bases, with 12 bases sitting between them.

The chain couples TRBV5-4 to TRBJ2-1; TRBD2 aligns across 8 bases. Germline V gene data show CDR1 as SGHNT and CDR2 as YYREEE (reference sequence). Trimming removed 6 bases from V and 4 bases from J; junction bases left unmatched: 9. There are 15 residues in the CDR3. The CDR3 spells CASTHGAGGYNEQFF. As DNA, the CDR3 is TGTGCCAGCACCCATGGGGCGGGAGGATACAATGAGCAGTTCTTC. Full variable domain (outside the CDR3, taken from reference TRBV5-4 and TRBJ2-1): ETGVTQSPTHLIKTRGQQVTLRCSSQSGHNTVSWYQQALGQGPQFIFQYYREEENGRGNFPPRFSGLQFPNYSSELNVNALELDDSALYLCASTHGAGGYNEQFFGPGTRLTVL.

The chain couples TRBV27 to TRBJ2-3, with D possibly TRBD2 on 5 matching bases. The ends were cut back, 6 bases at V and 5 bases at J, with 15 bases in the middle. The length of the CDR3 is 14 residues. Germline CDR1 MNHEY, CDR2 SMNVEV (reference sequence). This CDR3 is CASSPRAGGDTQYF. DNA for the CDR3: TGTGCCAGCAGCCCCCGTGCGGGTGGAGATACGCAGTATTTT.

The chain uses TRBV30 and TRBJ1-1; D is ambiguous. V was cut by 6 bases and J by 5 bases, with 22 bases left in between. The CDR3 spans 15 residues. Germline V gene data show CDR1 as GTSNPN and CDR2 as SVGIG (reference sequence). In DNA form, the CDR3 reads TGTGCCTGCACTCTCGCCGGATTCATGGATACTGAAGCTTTCTTT. As protein: CACTLAGFMDTEAFF.

V and J are TRBV28 and TRBJ2-7; D is ambiguous. Trimming left V 6 bases short and J 2 bases short, with 8 bases between. This CDR3 spans 12 amino acids. Germline values: CDR1 MDHEN, CDR2 SYDVKM. The CDR3 is CASRRPAYEQYF. For the CDR3, the DNA is TGTGCCAGCAGGAGGCCAGCCTACGAGCAGTACTTC.

The table lists this clone with a count of one. The chain uses TRBV9 and TRBJ2-5; 12 positions agree with TRBD2. This CDR3 spans 16 amino acids. Trimming removed 2 bases from V and 1 base from J; junction bases left unmatched: 3. Germline lookup yields CDR1 SGDLS and CDR2 YYNGEE. The CDR3 DNA is TGTGCCAGCAGCGTTAGGACTAGCGGGACCCAAGAGACCCAGTACTTC. Protein product: CASSVRTSGTQETQYF. The full variable domain, its missing parts supplied by reference TRBV9 and TRBJ2-5, is DSGVTQTPKHLITATGQRVTLRCSPRSGDLSVYWYQQSLDQGLQFLIQYYNGEERAKGNILERFSAQQFPDLHSELNLSSLELGDSALYFCASSVRTSGTQETQYFGPGTRLLVL.

The chain employs TRBV19 and TRBJ1-2; D is unresolved. The CDR3 extends over 12 amino acids. Trimming removed 3 bases from V and 6 bases from J, with 8 bases in between. From germline, CDR1 is LNHDA and CDR2 SQIVND (reference sequence). This CDR3 reads CASSMVTNGYTF. The DNA of the CDR3 is TGTGCCAGTAGTATGGTGACGAATGGCTACACCTTC.

This chain uses TRBV4-2 with TRBJ2-7; TRBD1 matches at 9 bases. CDR3 size: 18 residues. Germline assignment: CDR1 LGHNA and CDR2 YNFKEQ. The J segment lost 6 bases and the V segment lost 1 base, leaving 16 bases of the junction unmatched. CDR3 region: CASSQAGQGWEGGLEQYF. DNA of the CDR3: TGTGCCAGCAGCCAAGCGGGACAGGGCTGGGAAGGGGGGCTCGAGCAGTACTTC.

As DNA, the CDR3 is TGTGCCAGCAGCTTAGTCTTCCCAAAGAACACCGGGGAGCTGTTTTTT. Its protein product is CASSLVFPKNTGELFF. The rearrangement links TRBV7-2 to TRBJ2-2; unclear D gene. Trimming took 1 base from V and 1 from J, leaving 10 bases between them. From germline, CDR1 is SGHTA and CDR2 FQGNSA. The CDR3 consists of 16 residues.

V gene TRBV4-2 combines with J gene TRBJ2-1; 10 bases map to TRBD2. The CDR3 is 17 residues long. V lost 4 bases to trimming and J lost 2 bases; unmatched junction nucleotides: 8. Germline V gene sequence: CDR1 LGHNA, CDR2 YNFKEQ. CDR3 amino acids: CASSRSSGSPTYNEQFF. The CDR3 DNA sequence: TGTGCCAGCAGCCGGTCTAGCGGGAGTCCCACCTACAATGAGCAGTTCTTC.

The chain has TRBV5-4 and TRBJ1-1, with D perhaps matching TRBD1 (5 bases). V was trimmed by 2 bases and J by 3 bases, leaving 17 bases between them. Germline CDR1 SGHNT, CDR2 YYREEE (reference sequence). The CDR3 totals 16 residues. DNA of the CDR3: TGTGCCAGCAGCTTCAACGGTGGGAGGGGCCACACTGAAGCTTTCTTT. This sequence encodes CASSFNGGRGHTEAFF.

The chain couples TRBV18 to TRBJ2-5, with D maybe TRBD2 (6 bases). The V end lost 3 bases, the J end lost 1 base, and 12 bases lay between the germline ends. Looked up from germline, CDR1 is KGHSH and CDR2 is LQKENI. CDR3 size: 15 residues. The CDR3 bases are TGTGCCAGCTCACCGGACTACGGAATCCAAGAGACCCAGTACTTC. This gives the protein CASSPDYGIQETQYF. Drawing the rest from reference TRBV18 and TRBJ2-5, the complete variable domain is NAGVMQNPRHLVRRRGQEARLRCSPMKGHSHVYWYRQLPEEGLKFMVYLQKENIIDESGMPKERFSAEFPKEGPSILRIQQVVRGDSAAYFCASSPDYGIQETQYFGPGTRLLVL.

The chain combines TRBV14 with TRBJ2-7, with TRBD2 matching 9 bases. The V segment lost 3 bases and the J segment 1 base; nucleotides outside the gene matches: 10. The length of the CDR3 is 17 residues. Germline V lookup: CDR1 SGHDN, CDR2 FVKESK. The CDR3 sequence: CASSQAGGPWASYEQYF. CDR3 nucleotide sequence: TGTGCCAGCAGCCAGGCGGGAGGGCCATGGGCGTCCTACGAGCAGTACTTC.

The chain carries TRBV7-9 and TRBJ2-1; D call uncertain. Germline V gene data show CDR1 as SEHNR and CDR2 as FQNEAQ (reference sequence). V dropped 3 bases and J dropped 6 bases, with 15 bases sitting between them. CDR3 length equals 15 residues. CDR3 region: CASSLEILISNEQFF. The CDR3 DNA follows: TGTGCCAGCAGCTTGGAGATCCTGATATCCAATGAGCAGTTCTTC.

This clone was seen a single time. This chain connects TRBV4-1 to TRBJ1-1, with a possible D match to TRBD1 (5 bases). Between the trimmed V and J ends, which lost 3 bases and 5 bases, there was a span of 16 bases. Germline V gene sequence: CDR1 MGHRA, CDR2 YSYEKL. CDR3 length: 15 residues. In DNA form, the CDR3 reads TGCGCCAGCAGCCACCCCATCGGGGGTCGGACTGAAGCTTTCTTT. This translates into CASSHPIGGRTEAFF.

In this sample, this clone turned up once. CDR3 sequence reads: CASSLGPWAPEQYF. DNA of the CDR3: TGTGCCAGCAGCTTAGGCCCCTGGGCTCCCGAGCAGTACTTC. This rearrangement joins TRBV7-3 to TRBJ2-7; no firm D call. The germline V gene has CDR1 SGHTA and CDR2 FQGTGA. The CDR3 has 14 amino acids. Trimming took off 2 bases at V and 6 bases at J, with 14 bases between the two ends. Supplemented by reference TRBV7-3 and TRBJ2-7, the full variable domain reads GAGVSQTPSNKVTEKGKYVELRCDPISGHTALYWYRQSLGQGPEFLIYFQGTGAADDSGLPNDRFFAVRPEGSVSTLKIQRTERGDSAVYLCASSLGPWAPEQYFGPGTRLTVT.